This passage covers 28 T cell receptor beta chains from one sample sequenced in a study of regulatory T cells in long-lasting Graves disease. Time point: persistent/refractory GD, antithyroid drugs over 5 years with positive TRAb. Extracted PBMC RNA gave rise to the TCR library. Through Arm-PCR of CDR3 regions and iRepertoire HTBI primers, TCR beta libraries were built. TCRdb called the multiplex PCR reads again in MiXCR, with one record for every CDR3 protein. There are over 450,000 distinct CDR3 sequences in the sample; approximately 21% occur only once, and about 7% lies in the top ten. The sequences come from peripheral blood mononuclear cells (PBMCs), collected when the disease was refractory, from a patient treated with antithyroid drugs. Every receptor here comes from a female donor with Graves disease.

This clonotype was found once. The CDR3: CASTPDPLGNEQYF. The DNA for the CDR3 is TGTGCCAGCACCCCAGACCCATTGGGTAACGAGCAGTACTTC. The chain uses TRBV5-4 and TRBJ2-7; D is unresolved. This CDR3 is 14 amino acids long. Germline V CDR1 and CDR2: SGHNT, YYREEE (reference sequence). V was trimmed by 6 bases and J by 5 bases, leaving 18 bases between them.

This rearrangement joins TRBV5-1 to TRBJ2-7; weak D call: TRBD2 (5 bases). Trimming took off 6 bases at V and 3 bases at J, with 19 bases between the two ends. The CDR3 runs 15 residues. The germline gives CDR1 SGHRS, CDR2 YFSETQ. This CDR3 reads CASKLQADLNYEQYF. The CDR3 coding sequence is TGCGCCAGCAAGCTGCAAGCGGACCTTAACTACGAGCAGTACTTC.

This chain connects TRBV30 to TRBJ1-1; no definite D call. This CDR3 is 15 amino acids long. Germline V lookup: CDR1 GTSNPN, CDR2 SVGIG (reference sequence). The V gene lost 4 bases and the J gene lost 0 bases, with 15 bases spanning the gap. The CDR3 protein is CAWTKGVGMNTEAFF. The CDR3, as DNA: TGTGCCTGGACCAAAGGCGTCGGAATGAACACTGAAGCTTTCTTT. Full variable domain (rest looked up from reference TRBV30 and TRBJ1-1): SQTIHQWPATLVQPVGSPLSLECTVEGTSNPNLYWYRQAAGRGLQLLFYSVGIGQISSEVPQNLSASRPQDRQFILSSKKLLLSDSGFYLCAWTKGVGMNTEAFFGQGTRLTVV.

The rearrangement uses TRBV3-1 and TRBJ2-7; D gene uncertain. Germline CDR1 reads LGHDT; CDR2 reads YNNKEL (reference sequence). This CDR3 region has 17 residues. Trimming pared 0 bases from V and 2 bases from J, leaving 17 bases between. DNA of the CDR3: TGTGCCAGCAGCCAAGAAGACGGCCAGCTTACCCCCTACGAGCAGTACTTC. Amino acids: CASSQEDGQLTPYEQYF.

This clonotype occurred many times. This chain uses TRBV7-2 with TRBJ1-2, with TRBD1 as a possible D gene (5 bases). The CDR3 length is 14 residues. Germline V gives CDR1 SGHTA, CDR2 FQGNSA. Trimming took off 8 bases at V and 3 bases at J, with 16 bases between the two ends. This CDR3 is CASLPQGGDYGYTF. The CDR3 DNA is TGTGCCAGCCTCCCCCAGGGTGGAGACTATGGCTACACCTTC.

On this clonotype itself: A much larger clonotype is one base distant, so this may be a read error. The J gene is TRBJ1-2, the V gene TRBV28; 7 bases align to TRBD1. The CDR3 contains 12 residues. Germline V lookup: CDR1 MDHEN, CDR2 SYDVKM. The CDR3 spells CASSPGQQGYAF. The CDR3 region has the DNA TGTGCCAGCAGTCCGGGACAGCAGGGCTACGCCTTC.

V usage is TRBV24-1 and J usage is TRBJ2-7; D gene uncertain. The CDR3 covers 14 residues. CDR1 is KGHDR, CDR2 SFDVKD, per germline. Trimming removed 3 bases from V and 6 bases from J, with 14 bases in between. The CDR3 loop is CATSDPSRPGEQYF. The CDR3 bases are TGTGCCACCAGTGATCCCTCGAGGCCGGGCGAGCAGTACTTC.

This clonotype was seen more than once but under ten times. The chain couples TRBV20-1 to TRBJ1-2; no reliable D call. This CDR3 has 16 amino acids. Germline CDR1 reads DFQATT; CDR2 reads SNEGSKA (reference sequence). V lost 3 bases and J 1 base, leaving 18 bases between the germline ends. The CDR3 bases are TGCAGTGCTAGCCATAGGACGGAACTCTTTAACTATGGCTACACCTTC. It yields the protein CSASHRTELFNYGYTF.

CDR3 bases: TGCGCCAGCAGCCAAGAGGGGGATGCCCGCGAGACCCAGTACTTC. Translated, it gives CASSQEGDARETQYF. The chain couples TRBV4-1 to TRBJ2-5; the D gene could be TRBD1 or TRBD2 (5 bases each). The CDR3 runs 15 residues. The ends were cut back, 0 bases at V and 5 bases at J, with 13 bases in the middle. CDR1 is MGHRA, CDR2 YSYEKL, per germline.

The CDR3 loop reads CASSQAAEWDYEQYF. CDR3 bases: TGCGCCAGCAGCCAAGCGGCAGAGTGGGACTACGAGCAGTACTTC. The chain has TRBV4-1 and TRBJ2-7; D is undetermined. V was cut by 1 base and J by 3 bases, with 13 bases left in between. CDR3 size: 15 residues. Germline CDR1 is MGHRA and CDR2 is YSYEKL.

This clonotype was counted only a few times. The chain uses TRBV13 and TRBJ2-7; D uncertain. CDR1 is PRHDT, CDR2 FYEKMQ, per germline (reference sequence). The ends were cut back, 0 bases at V and 1 base at J, with 16 bases in the middle. The CDR3 spans 17 residues. This chain's CDR3 is CASSLGPRAQLSYEQYF. CDR3 in DNA: TGTGCCAGCAGCTTAGGCCCCCGGGCCCAGCTATCCTACGAGCAGTACTTC. The full variable domain, in which reference TRBV13 and TRBJ2-7 provide the parts outside the CDR3, is AAGVIQSPRHLIKEKRETATLKCYPIPRHDTVYWYQQGPGQDPQFLISFYEKMQSDKGSIPDRFSAQQFSDYHSELNMSSLELGDSALYFCASSLGPRAQLSYEQYFGPGTRLTVT.

In this sample, this clonotype turned up many times. V usage is TRBV11-3 and J usage is TRBJ2-7; D is possibly TRBD1 (8 bases). CDR3 length: 15 amino acids. Germline values: CDR1 SGHNT, CDR2 YENEEA. Trimming removed 2 bases from V and 5 bases from J, with 16 bases in between. For the CDR3, the DNA is TGTGCCAGCAGCTTACCCCAGGGGGCGGGGGACGAGCAGTACTTC. This gives the protein CASSLPQGAGDEQYF.

The sample holds many counts of this clonotype. This chain connects TRBV28 to TRBJ1-1, with 7 bases matching TRBD1. Per the germline V gene, CDR1 is MDHEN and CDR2 is SYDVKM. The CDR3 sequence is 15 residues long. V lost 11 bases, J lost 0 bases, and 12 bases stayed unmatched. The CDR3 DNA reads as TGTGCCGCTCCCCCGGGGACAGCCATGAACACTGAAGCTTTCTTT. It yields the protein CAAPPGTAMNTEAFF.

This clonotype was observed once. A read error likely explains this, since a far larger clone differs by one base. The chain links TRBV19 to TRBJ2-5, with D unclear. The J call may be faulty, since TRBJ1-2 better matches the DNA end. Per germline, CDR1 LNHDA and CDR2 SQIVND (reference sequence). The CDR3 is made up of 14 amino acids. Here the CDR3 DNA reads TGTGCCAGTAGTCTTTCCGGCGCCGGTATGGGCTACACCTTC. It encodes CASSLSGAGMGYTF.

CDR3 nucleotides: TGTGCCAGTAACCGAGGGGGGGCGGGCCGGCCCCAGCATTTT. Encoded protein: CASNRGGAGRPQHF. The chain recombines TRBV19 with TRBJ1-5, with a tentative D call TRBD1 (6 bases). V lost 7 bases to trimming and J lost 9 bases, with 19 bases between them. Per germline, CDR1 LNHDA and CDR2 SQIVND (reference sequence). This CDR3 has 14 residues.

The sample holds many counts of this clonotype. The V and J genes are TRBV6-1 and TRBJ1-2; D is unresolved. In germline, CDR1 is MNHNS, CDR2 SASEGT. This CDR3 has 13 residues. Trimming removed 1 base from V and 1 base from J, with 4 bases in between. DNA of the CDR3: TGTGCCAGCAGTGAAGAGATTAACTATGGCTACACCTTC. Residues: CASSEEINYGYTF.

This clonotype was seen once. The chain carries TRBV4-1 and TRBJ2-7; 11 nucleotides agree with TRBD1. The CDR3 sequence is 16 residues long. J gave up 1 base and V 1 base, and 3 bases lay outside the gene matches. Germline V CDR1 and CDR2: MGHRA, YSYEKL. The CDR3 coding sequence is TGCGCCAGCAGCCAAGGTGGGACAGGGGGATCCTACGAGCAGTACTTC. As protein: CASSQGGTGGSYEQYF.

This clonotype has a count of ten or more. This chain uses TRBV24-1 with TRBJ1-5; 8 bases match TRBD1. This CDR3 region has 14 residues. Germline loops: CDR1 KGHDR, CDR2 SFDVKD. The trim removed 3 bases at V and 7 bases at J, leaving 4 bases unmatched. CDR3 bases: TGTGCCACCAGTGATGGACAGGGTACCCAGCCCCAGCATTTT. Translated: CATSDGQGTQPQHF.

V usage is TRBV18 and J usage is TRBJ1-6; D is perhaps TRBD1 (5 bases). V lost 2 bases, J lost 13 bases, and 15 bases lay in between. CDR3 size: 14 residues. The germline V gene encodes CDR1 KGHSH and CDR2 LQKENI. The DNA of the CDR3 is TGTGCCAGCTCACCAAGACAGTCAAGTCGGCCCCTCCACTTT. It translates to CASSPRQSSRPLHF. The full variable domain, its missing parts supplied by reference TRBV18 and TRBJ1-6, is NAGVMQNPRHLVRRRGQEARLRCSPMKGHSHVYWYRQLPEEGLKFMVYLQKENIIDESGMPKERFSAEFPKEGPSILRIQQVVRGDSAAYFCASSPRQSSRPLHFGNGTRLTVT.

This clonotype was seen a handful of times. The chain joins TRBV7-9 to TRBJ1-1, with a possible D match to TRBD1 (5 bases). The CDR3 contains 14 residues. Germline V gives CDR1 SEHNR, CDR2 FQNEAQ (reference sequence). V lost 5 bases and J lost 4, with 14 bases in between. The CDR3 region is CASSPIGVGTEAFF. The CDR3 DNA reads as TGTGCCAGCAGCCCCATAGGGGTCGGCACTGAAGCTTTCTTT.

The chain couples TRBV19 to TRBJ1-1; D is undetermined. CDR1 and CDR2 from the germline V gene are LNHDA and SQIVND (reference sequence). V was trimmed by 2 bases and J by 12 bases, leaving 13 bases between them. CDR3 length: 12 amino acids. The CDR3 loop is CASSILGGWTFF. The CDR3 DNA is TGTGCCAGTAGTATACTTGGAGGCTGGACTTTCTTT.

This clonotype was recorded a few times. This sequence joins TRBV19 and TRBJ2-7; TRBD1 matches 7 bases. Germline assignment: CDR1 LNHDA and CDR2 SQIVND (reference sequence). With V trimmed by 4 bases and J by 3 bases, 9 bases remained unmatched. This CDR3 contains 15 residues. CDR3 DNA sequence: TGTGCCAGTAGTAGGGCCACGGGACAGAGCTACGAGCAGTACTTC. Amino acids: CASSRATGQSYEQYF.

This clonotype has a count of ten or more. This chain uses TRBV2 with TRBJ1-1; the D is unclear. CDR1 and CDR2 from the germline V gene are SNHLY and FYNNEI. CDR3 length: 12 amino acids. V lost 6 bases to trimming and J lost 3 bases, with 8 bases between them. The CDR3 DNA reads as TGTGCCAGCAGGGCCGCGGACACTGAAGCTTTCTTT. This encodes CASRAADTEAFF.

This clonotype was found a few times. The gene calls are TRBV7-8 and TRBJ2-5; 8 bases match TRBD2. This CDR3 is 16 amino acids long. CDR1 is SGHVS, CDR2 FQNEAQ, per germline. V lost 1 base to trimming and J lost 1 base; unmatched junction nucleotides: 5. The CDR3 loop is CASSLDGSGAQETQYF. The CDR3 DNA reads TGTGCCAGCAGCTTAGATGGTAGCGGGGCCCAAGAGACCCAGTACTTC.

There are many counts of this clonotype. The chain couples TRBV11-2 to TRBJ2-2, with TRBD2 as a possible D gene (6 bases). Trimming took off 3 bases at V and 0 bases at J, with 11 bases between the two ends. Germline loops: CDR1 SGHAT, CDR2 FQNNGV. CDR3 length: 16 residues. This CDR3 reads CASSLNAGSNTGELFF. CDR3 nucleotide sequence: TGTGCCAGCAGCTTGAATGCGGGGTCGAACACCGGGGAGCTGTTTTTT. Together with reference TRBV11-2 and TRBJ2-2, the CDR3 gives the full variable domain: EAGVAQSPRYKIIEKRQSVAFWCNPISGHATLYWYQQILGQGPKLLIQFQNNGVVDDSQLPKDRFSAERLKGVDSTLKIQPAKLEDSAVYLCASSLNAGSNTGELFFGEGSRLTVL.

This clonotype was found a few times. The J gene is TRBJ2-2, the V gene TRBV20-1; TRBD1 matches 10 bases. In germline, CDR1 is DFQATT, CDR2 SNEGSKA (reference sequence). The CDR3 runs to 14 residues. Trimming took 3 bases from V and 4 from J; bases not matched to a gene: 2. CDR3 sequence: CSASRTGGTGELFF. The CDR3 nucleotides are TGCAGTGCTAGTAGGACAGGGGGCACCGGGGAGCTGTTTTTT.

This clonotype was counted many times. This chain connects TRBV28 to TRBJ1-1; possibly TRBD1 for D (6 bases). The germline V and J ends were trimmed by 11 bases and 4 bases, with 17 bases remaining between them. The CDR3 sequence is 13 residues long. Looked up from germline, CDR1 is MDHEN and CDR2 is SYDVKM. The CDR3 DNA reads as TGTGCCGCGGGGGGGCTCCTCGCCACTGAAGCTTTCTTT. It codes for CAAGGLLATEAFF.

At least ten counts were recorded for this clonotype. The V gene is TRBV11-3, the J gene TRBJ1-1, with D maybe TRBD1 (5 bases). The CDR3 consists of 15 residues. From germline, CDR1 is SGHNT and CDR2 YENEEA. The V end lost 1 base, the J end lost 3 bases, and 12 bases lay between the germline ends. The CDR3 region has the DNA TGTGCCAGCAGCTTAGGGCCGGGACTGCACACTGAAGCTTTCTTT. The encoded protein is CASSLGPGLHTEAFF.